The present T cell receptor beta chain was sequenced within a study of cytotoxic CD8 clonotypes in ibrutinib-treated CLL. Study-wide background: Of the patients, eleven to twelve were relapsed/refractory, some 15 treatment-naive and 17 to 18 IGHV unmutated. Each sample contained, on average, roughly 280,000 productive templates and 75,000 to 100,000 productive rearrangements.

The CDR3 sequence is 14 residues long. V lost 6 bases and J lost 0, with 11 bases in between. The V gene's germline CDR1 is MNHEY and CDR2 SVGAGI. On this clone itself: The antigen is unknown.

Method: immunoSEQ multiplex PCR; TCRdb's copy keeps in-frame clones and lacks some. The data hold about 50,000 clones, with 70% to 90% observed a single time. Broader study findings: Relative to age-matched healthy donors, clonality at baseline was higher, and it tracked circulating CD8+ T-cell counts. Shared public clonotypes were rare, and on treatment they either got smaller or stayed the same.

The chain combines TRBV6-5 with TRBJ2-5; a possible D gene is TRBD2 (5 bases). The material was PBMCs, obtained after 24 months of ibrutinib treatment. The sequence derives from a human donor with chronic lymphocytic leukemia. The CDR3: CASRFPGDQETQYF. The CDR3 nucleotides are TGTGCCAGCAGGTTCCCCGGGGACCAAGAGACCCAGTACTTC.